These 22 T cell receptor beta chains were sequenced from one sample in a study of CD8+ T cells in alopecia areata. cDNA reverse transcribed from extracted RNA served as the sequencing template. Libraries were prepared by immunoSEQ multiplex PCR; TCRdb keeps only in-frame clonotypes and omits some of them. Here the sample spans about 190,000 clones, approximately 67% being singletons. Regarding treatment: oral pan-JAK inhibitor, 5-10 mg twice daily. Specimen: CD4+ T cells sorted from blood, collected at approximately week 49, from a patient treated with tofacitinib. The receptors were sampled from a human donor with alopecia areata.

To note about this clone: This sample also contains other DNA sequences that code for the same CDR3. This chain connects TRBV30 to TRBJ2-7, with D hard to call. Germline loops: CDR1 GTSNPN, CDR2 SVGIG (reference sequence). CDR3 size: 12 residues. Between the trimmed V and J ends, which lost 0 bases and 2 bases, there was a span of 5 bases. This CDR3 is CAWSVGPYEQYF. CDR3 in DNA: TGTGCCTGGAGTGTGGGCCCCTACGAGCAGTACTTC.

The chain links TRBV29-1 to TRBJ1-2; D is perhaps TRBD1 (5 bases). The ends were cut back, 3 bases at V and 2 bases at J, with 7 bases in the middle. The germline gives CDR1 SQVTM, CDR2 ANQGSEA. The CDR3 is made up of 12 amino acids. The CDR3 DNA reads TGCAGCGTTGACAGGGTCAACTATGGCTACACCTTC. This encodes CSVDRVNYGYTF.

V gene TRBV19 combines with J gene TRBJ1-2; D possibly corresponds to TRBD1 (6 bases). This CDR3 spans 13 amino acids. The germline gives CDR1 LNHDA, CDR2 SQIVND (reference sequence). Trimming stripped 0 bases from V and 5 bases from J, with 7 bases between. The CDR3 reads CASSIDRGYGYTF. The CDR3 coding sequence is TGTGCCAGTAGTATAGACAGGGGTTATGGCTACACCTTC.

The chain has TRBV7-3 and TRBJ1-2, with 9 bases matching TRBD1. Germline CDR1 is SGHTA and CDR2 is FQGTGA. The length of the CDR3 is 15 residues. The J segment lost 6 bases and the V segment lost 4 bases, leaving 9 bases of the junction unmatched. The CDR3 coding sequence is TGTGCCAGCAGCTCAACGGGACAGGGCCTTGATGGCTACACCTTC. This codes for CASSSTGQGLDGYTF.

The chain combines TRBV6-6 with TRBJ1-5; D gene unclear. Germline V gene lookup returns CDR1 MNHNY and CDR2 SVGAGI (reference sequence). The CDR3 consists of 13 residues. Trimming left V 5 bases short and J 6 bases short, with 11 bases between. CDR3 protein: CASSDLGGQPQHF. The DNA of the CDR3 is TGTGCCAGCAGTGACTTAGGTGGTCAGCCCCAGCATTTT.

The chain combines TRBV29-1 with TRBJ2-1, with D unresolved. Germline CDR1 is SQVTM and CDR2 is ANQGSEA. The CDR3 is 14 amino acids. With 7 bases removed from V and 2 bases from J, the gap between germline ends came to 15 bases. DNA of the CDR3: TGCAGCGCCGACCTAGTTCTCCCCTACAATGAGCAGTTCTTC. Protein product: CSADLVLPYNEQFF.

The chain employs TRBV5-6 and TRBJ2-5; 8 bases fit TRBD1. Germline-derived CDR1 and CDR2 are SGHDT and YYEEEE. This CDR3 comprises 14 residues. V gave up 4 bases and J gave up 5 bases; unmatched junction bases: 7. DNA for the CDR3: TGTGCCAGCAGCCCGCAGGGGGCGCGGGAGACCCAGTACTTC. Translating it yields CASSPQGARETQYF.

The rearrangement links TRBV7-6 to TRBJ2-5; D gene unclear. The V gene's germline CDR1 is SGHVS and CDR2 FNYEAQ. The CDR3 loop spans 13 amino acids. The germline V and J ends were trimmed by 3 bases and 1 base, with 6 bases remaining between them. The CDR3 sequence is CASSFDTQETQYF. The CDR3 DNA is TGTGCCAGCAGCTTCGACACCCAAGAGACCCAGTACTTC.

The J gene is TRBJ2-5, the V gene TRBV2, with a possible D match to TRBD1 (6 bases). Germline V gene lookup returns CDR1 SNHLY and CDR2 FYNNEI. This CDR3 has 12 residues. V gave up 3 bases and J gave up 4 bases, with 6 bases separating them. The CDR3 DNA reads TGTGCCAGCAGTGAGACAGGAGAGACCCAGTACTTC. This sequence encodes CASSETGETQYF.

This clone was picked up a small number of times. V usage is TRBV29-1 and J usage is TRBJ2-7; D call uncertain. Trimming pared 3 bases from V and 6 bases from J, leaving 15 bases between. This CDR3 has 13 amino acids. Looked up from germline, CDR1 is SQVTM and CDR2 is ANQGSEA. The CDR3: CSVENQRLGEQYF. The CDR3 DNA reads TGCAGCGTTGAGAACCAACGTCTAGGCGAGCAGTACTTC.

This clone was recorded at least ten times. The gene calls are TRBV29-1 and TRBJ2-2; D remains unclear. Germline CDR1 SQVTM, CDR2 ANQGSEA. Trimming shortened V by 4 bases and J by 8 bases, and 11 bases separated the two germline ends. This CDR3 is 12 amino acids long. This CDR3 is CSVGSWEGELFF. DNA for the CDR3: TGCAGCGTTGGATCATGGGAAGGGGAGCTGTTTTTT.

The CDR3 sequence is CASRPDLADEQFF. In DNA form, the CDR3 reads TGCGCCAGCAGGCCAGACTTAGCCGATGAGCAGTTCTTC. The chain uses TRBV5-1 and TRBJ2-1; unclear D gene. The ends were cut back, 5 bases at V and 8 bases at J, with 14 bases in the middle. CDR3 length: 13 residues. Germline CDR1 reads SGHRS; CDR2 reads YFSETQ. Using reference TRBV5-1 and TRBJ2-1 for the parts outside the CDR3, the full variable domain is KAGVTQTPRYLIKTRGQQVTLSCSPISGHRSVSWYQQTPGQGLQFLFEYFSETQRNKGNFPGRFSGRQFSNSRSEMNVSTLELGDSALYLCASRPDLADEQFFGPGTRLTVL.

This chain connects TRBV5-1 to TRBJ2-7; D gene unclear. Between the trimmed V and J ends, which lost 5 bases and 0 bases, there was a span of 9 bases. This CDR3 spans 13 amino acids. Germline V CDR1 and CDR2: SGHRS, YFSETQ. The CDR3 DNA is TGCGCCAGCAGAGCTGAAAGCTCCTACGAGCAGTACTTC. As protein: CASRAESSYEQYF.

The chain links TRBV7-2 to TRBJ1-2; D is possibly TRBD1 (5 bases). V lost 5 bases, J lost 7 bases, and 14 bases lay in between. CDR1 and CDR2 from the germline V gene are SGHTA and FQGNSA. This CDR3 region has 13 residues. CDR3 amino acids: CASSPAREGGYTF. CDR3 DNA: TGTGCCAGCAGCCCCGCCAGGGAGGGTGGCTACACCTTC.

The V call is TRBV7-9, the J call TRBJ2-7; 9 bases fit TRBD1. V trimming: 11 bases; J trimming: 2 bases; junction bases outside the gene matches: 13. The CDR3 consists of 15 residues. From germline, CDR1 is SEHNR and CDR2 FQNEAQ (reference sequence). The CDR3 DNA sequence: TGTGCCGACGGGGGGCACGGGACAGGGACCTACGAGCAGTACTTC. Its translation is CADGGHGTGTYEQYF.

This clone was seen a few times. The V and J genes are TRBV29-1 and TRBJ2-1; D is undetermined. Trimming took off 0 bases at V and 9 bases at J, with 12 bases between the two ends. The CDR3 contains 13 residues. Germline V lookup: CDR1 SQVTM, CDR2 ANQGSEA. The DNA of the CDR3 is TGCAGCGTTGAAGATCTGGTAGGTGGTGAGCAGTTCTTC. Translation: CSVEDLVGGEQFF.

Worth noting for this clone: The junction and the germline gene differ at one end; a read error may be behind it. Other DNA sequences in the sample encode the same CDR3. The chain employs TRBV11-2 and TRBJ2-7; D remains ambiguous. From germline, CDR1 is SGHAT and CDR2 FQNNGV. CDR3 length equals 12 residues. CDR3 DNA: TGCGCCAGCAGCCAAGACGACTTTCAGCAGTACTTC. It yields the protein CASSQDDFQQYF.

The chain uses TRBV7-2 and TRBJ2-5; D may be TRBD2 (6 bases). CDR3 length equals 17 residues. Germline lookup yields CDR1 SGHTA and CDR2 FQGNSA. With 5 bases removed from V and 5 bases from J, the gap between germline ends came to 24 bases. CDR3 sequence: CASSRSVSGGTWETQYF. CDR3 sequence (DNA): TGTGCCAGCAGCCGTTCGGTCAGTGGAGGGACTTGGGAGACCCAGTACTTC. Full variable domain (rest looked up from reference TRBV7-2 and TRBJ2-5): GAGVSQSPSNKVTEKGKDVELRCDPISGHTALYWYRQSLGQGLEFLIYFQGNSAPDKSGLPSDRFSAERTGGSVSTLTIQRTQQEDSAVYLCASSRSVSGGTWETQYFGPGTRLLVL.

On this clone itself: At the DNA level, this CDR3 is encoded by other sequences in the same sample as well. The chain uses TRBV5-6 and TRBJ2-3; no definite D call. The germline CDR1 and CDR2 sequences are SGHDT and YYEEEE. Trimming stripped 4 bases from V and 3 bases from J, with 6 bases between. The CDR3 covers 12 residues. The CDR3 reads CASSPGTDTQYF. CDR3 DNA: TGTGCCAGCAGCCCAGGAACAGATACGCAGTATTTT.

This chain links TRBV29-1 with TRBJ2-3; a possible D gene is TRBD2 (6 bases). This CDR3 is 11 amino acids long. Germline lookup yields CDR1 SQVTM and CDR2 ANQGSEA. V was cut by 7 bases and J by 4 bases, with 9 bases left in between. DNA of the CDR3: TGCAGCGAAAGACTAGCAGATACGCAGTATTTT. Protein: CSERLADTQYF.

The V gene is TRBV4-3, the J gene TRBJ1-4; D not certain. Germline assignment: CDR1 LGHNA and CDR2 YSLEER. The V end lost 4 bases, the J end lost 4 bases, and 13 bases lay between the germline ends. The CDR3 extends over 15 amino acids. This CDR3 reads CASSPQAELNEKLFF. The CDR3 DNA follows: TGCGCCAGCAGCCCCCAGGCAGAGCTTAATGAAAAACTGTTTTTT.

V usage is TRBV11-2 and J usage is TRBJ2-1, with 13 positions matching TRBD2. The CDR3 extends over 14 amino acids. Germline V gene lookup returns CDR1 SGHAT and CDR2 FQNNGV. The trim removed 6 bases at V and 5 bases at J, leaving 1 base unmatched. The chain's CDR3 is CASRGTSGDNEQFF. CDR3 DNA sequence: TGTGCCAGCAGAGGGACTAGCGGGGACAATGAGCAGTTCTTC.